This T cell receptor (beta chain) was sequenced for a study of blood T cell repertoires in COVID-19. The overall study: PBMCs, B-cell-depleted T cells, or T cells provided the cDNA or gDNA that made up the material.

After removal of 6 bases from V and 3 bases from J, the junction contained 6 bases not matched to a gene. The V gene's germline CDR1 is KGHSH and CDR2 LQKENI. The CDR3 loop spans 14 amino acids. Per the original data handling: Scientists estimated how many nucleated cells there were by amplifying reference gene primers. Repertoires were generated with immunoSEQ multiplex PCR, while TCRdb's copy carries only in-frame clones and drops some. V, J and clone size were drawn from that table, and D and trimming were deduced from the DNA. In the table there are hundreds of thousands of clones, approximately 90% of which are singletons. Participants were aged roughly 18 to 90 years from about 25 US areas. Two negative PCRs, clearance, or symptom resolution characterized the recovered Cohort 3 donors.

The specimen was PBMCs or T cells enriched from blood (not recorded which). The TCR was taken from a woman between 18 and 29 years old who had recovered from COVID-19. This chain links TRBV18 with TRBJ2-7; 9 bases align to TRBD1. The CDR3 spells CASSWTGEVYEQYF. CDR3 coding DNA: TGTGCCAGCTCTTGGACAGGGGAGGTCTACGAGCAGTACTTC.